One T cell receptor beta chain is described in this entry. Its antigen is currently not known. Per-base quality was not reported, and no clone a single base away is much larger than it. The record originates from a study of blood T cells in healthy people across ages (dated by TCRdb to the mid-2010s). Looking at the study overall: Template switching captured roughly one uniquely barcoded TCR beta cDNA molecule per two T cells in model experiments. Using deep sequencing normalized with unique cDNA molecular identifiers, the study measured how TCR beta repertoire diversity changes with age. Donors were grouped into four age groups: young (average roughly 17 years), middle-aged (39), aged (around 60) and long-lived (around 82). To avoid experimental bias, donors of different ages were randomly spread across the sequencing lanes. The study analyzed two additional independent replicas of 1 million unique cDNA reads from the same blood draw for two donors, one aged 18 to 30 and one aged 80 or older.

The library was obtained by 5' RACE. TCRdb names Illumina HiSeq 2500 as the instrument used. The second PCR ran for about 6 to 11 cycles and used a J-beta primer mix along with a sample-barcoded 5' primer. A template-switch 5' adaptor carrying 12 random nucleotides introduced a unique molecular identifier onto each TCR beta cDNA molecule. Each sample yielded at least 2.5 million CDR3-containing paired-end reads. All of the RNA was converted into first-strand cDNA using the Mint cDNA synthesis kit, with a TRBC-specific oligonucleotide serving as the primer. After uracil-DNA glycosylase treatment, a first 18-cycle PCR used universal primers M1SS and BC2_uni_R on all cDNA. Under the source paper's analysis protocol: For normalization, 1 million high-quality reads were randomly selected from each sample, with every read carrying a distinct molecular identifier. Instead of being binned into consensus sequences, reads with shared molecular identifiers were discarded. MiTCR, with a Q25 quality threshold and the strictest error-elimination algorithm, was used for CDR3 identification, clonotype clustering and error correction. A nonparametric unseen species model with Euler transformation was used to estimate a lower bound on total TCR beta diversity. TCRdb handled the public reads itself, with Q25 trimming in fastp and clone calling in MiXCR, and kept productive beta chains. Rows merge per CDR3 protein into single entries with the most common DNA and genes. It is TCRdb's table, rather than the study itself, that gives the V and J calls and clone size. The sample data list around 1.1 million distinct CDR3 sequences, and about two fifths of these were observed just once. Approximately 14% of the sample comes from the top ten.

General findings and caveats noted by the study authors: Estimates of total diversity based on one million sequenced T cells were regarded as lower bounds and as underestimates. The percentage of naive T cells measured by flow cytometry correlated strongly with observed TCR beta diversity. The long-lived group showed more naive CD4+ T cells, fewer expanded clones and increased TCR diversity than the aged group, suggesting age selection. Observed TCR beta diversity per million T cells fell roughly linearly with age, and a significant reduction was already apparent by age roughly 40. Because profiling used bulk unsorted PBMCs, naive and antigen-experienced compartments could not be compared conclusively. Because the CMV infection status of the donors was unknown, age-related changes in expanded clonotypes may potentially have been confounded.

Systemically healthy Caucasian individuals from Russia, over 30 in total and aged roughly 6 to 100 years, were included as donors. Each donor gave about 9.7 milliliters of peripheral blood, drawn into EDTA-treated Vacutainer tubes. Ficoll-Paque density-gradient centrifugation was used to isolate PBMCs, with at least 6.5 million per sample. Trizol reagent was used to extract total RNA from the PBMCs, yielding at least 5 micrograms per sample. For every donor, flow cytometry on a PBMC aliquot measured the percentage of naive CD45RAhigh/CD27high T cells. Sequences SGHRS (CDR1) and YFSETQ (CDR2) are obtained from the germline V gene. Here V drops 5 bases and J drops 7 bases, and the junction holds 8 bases not matched to any gene. The CDR3 numbers 13 residues from cysteine through phenylalanine. Only the CDR3 portion is preserved as DNA: 39 bases, with reading frame beginning at the first base.

The rearranged chain carries TRBV5-1 and TRBJ1-1, with 7 bases matching TRBD1. The TCR comes from a man between 18 and 35 years old in good health. What was sequenced was blood. The CDR3 has the sequence CASRTGQVLEAFF. The DNA sequence reads TGCGCCAGCAGGACCGGACAGGTGCTTGAAGCTTTCTTT.